This T cell receptor (beta chain) was captured by sequencing in a study of blood T cell repertoires in COVID-19. Study context: The study drew acute and convalescent COVID-19 samples from the United States, Italy and Spain.

Participants had their cohort set by participant-reported clinical history. Symptom resolution, clearance, or two negative PCRs marked the recovered donors of Cohort 3. This CDR3 has 20 amino acids. Trimming stripped 4 bases from V and 4 bases from J, with 30 bases between. Germline CDR1 is SGDLS and CDR2 is YYNGEE. Data came from immunoSEQ multiplex PCR; TCRdb stores just in-frame clones and leaves some out. Of roughly 200,000 clones in the sample, around 85% are singletons; the top ten hold about 6.3%. The rearrangement uses TRBV9 and TRBJ2-1; weak D call: TRBD1 (7 bases). Sample: PBMCs or T cells enriched from blood (not recorded which). The receptor's source is a man aged 40-49 years who had recovered from COVID-19. CDR3 sequence: CASSFHRQGGPPFSYNEQFF. The CDR3 DNA follows: TGTGCCAGCAGCTTCCACCGACAGGGAGGTCCCCCTTTTTCTTACAATGAGCAGTTCTTC.